The 28 T cell receptor beta chains in this list originate from one sample, sequenced in a study of T cell repertoires in cytomegalovirus infection (dated by TCRdb to between 2018 and 2020). TCRdb lists the instrument as Illumina HiSeq 1500. Through fastp at Q25 and MiXCR, TCRdb rebuilt clones from the public reads, retaining in-frame beta chains. Merged by CDR3 protein, the rows form single entries marked with the most common genes and DNA. This sample lists 150,000 to 200,000 distinct CDR3 sequences; 15% to 20% were detected once. 2.9% of the sample is held by the ten biggest clonotypes. Specimen: PBMCs. The receptors were gathered from a human donor in good health (CMV status not recorded). Some clones in this sample may be carry-over from other donors' samples.

This clonotype appeared a few times. CDR3 sequence reads: CASSPDGGTYEQYF. CDR3 sequence (DNA): TGTGCCAGCAGCCCCGACGGAGGAACCTACGAGCAGTACTTC. This sequence joins TRBV6-6 and TRBJ2-7, with a tentative D call TRBD2 (5 bases). This CDR3 has 14 amino acids. Per germline, CDR1 MNHNY and CDR2 SVGAGI (reference sequence). Trimming removed 6 bases from V and 2 bases from J, with 14 bases in between.

This clonotype has more than one count but fewer than ten. The rearrangement uses TRBV7-9 and TRBJ1-1; 7 bases are shared with TRBD1. The junction had 4 bases not matched to a gene; V was cut back by 3 bases and J by 6 bases. Germline CDR1 reads SEHNR; CDR2 reads FQNEAQ (reference sequence). The CDR3 sequence is 13 residues long. The chain's CDR3 is CASSLRQGAEAFF. CDR3 DNA: TGTGCCAGCAGCTTGAGACAGGGTGCTGAAGCTTTCTTT. Combining the CDR3 with reference TRBV7-9 and TRBJ1-1 gives the whole variable domain DTGVSQNPRHKITKRGQNVTFRCDPISEHNRLYWYRQTLGQGPEFLTYFQNEAQLEKSRLLSDRFSAERPKGSFSTLEIQRTEQGDSAMYLCASSLRQGAEAFFGQGTRLTVV.

This clonotype has more than one count but fewer than ten. V usage is TRBV12-3 or TRBV12-4 and J usage is TRBJ2-1; D gene uncertain. This CDR3 is built from 12 residues. Trimming took 3 bases from V and 0 from J, leaving 0 bases between them. The DNA for the CDR3 is TGTGCCAGCAGTTTCTCCTACAATGAGCAGTTCTTC. Translating gives CASSFSYNEQFF.

This clonotype was counted a few times. This rearrangement joins TRBV29-1 to TRBJ2-5; TRBD1 aligns across 7 bases. Unmatched junction bases numbered 7, after V lost 6 bases and J lost 3 bases. The V gene's germline CDR1 is SQVTM and CDR2 ANQGSEA. The CDR3 totals 13 residues. The chain's CDR3 is CSVAGTAEETQYF. In DNA, the CDR3 is TGCAGCGTGGCCGGGACAGCAGAAGAGACCCAGTACTTC.

In its sample, this clonotype was seen a few times. The chain is built from TRBV2 and TRBJ2-1; 13 bases agree with TRBD2. The CDR3 runs to 20 residues. Trimming at V came to 0 bases and at J to 0 bases, leaving 8 bases not matched to a gene. The germline V gene encodes CDR1 SNHLY and CDR2 FYNNEI. CDR3 in amino acids: CASSEARTSGRTSSYNEQFF. CDR3 in DNA: TGTGCCAGCAGTGAAGCCAGGACTAGCGGGAGAACCAGCTCCTACAATGAGCAGTTCTTC.

J is TRBJ2-3 and V is TRBV20-1, with no clear D. Germline CDR1 reads DFQATT; CDR2 reads SNEGSKA (reference sequence). CDR3 size: 16 residues. V was trimmed by 5 bases and J by 4 bases, leaving 22 bases between them. CDR3 residues: CSALGPVGLLADTQYF. CDR3 nucleotide sequence: TGCAGTGCTCTCGGGCCGGTAGGTCTCCTGGCAGATACGCAGTATTTT.

This clonotype was detected only a few times. This may arise from a read error, as a much more abundant clone is one base away. V is TRBV11-2 and J is TRBJ2-3; no reliable D call. Trimming left V 4 bases short and J 0 bases short, with 5 bases between. The CDR3 is 13 amino acids. Per germline, CDR1 SGHAT and CDR2 FQNNGV. Here the CDR3 reads CASSSASTDTQYF. CDR3 DNA sequence: TGTGCCAGCAGCTCCGCCAGCACAGATACGCAGTATTTT.

The V gene is TRBV5-1, the J gene TRBJ1-1; D is perhaps TRBD1 (6 bases). The CDR3 loop spans 14 amino acids. V dropped 6 bases and J dropped 4 bases, with 16 bases sitting between them. Germline CDR1 SGHRS, CDR2 YFSETQ. The CDR3 loop is CASIGGGLLTEAFF. The CDR3 DNA follows: TGCGCCAGCATCGGAGGGGGGTTGCTCACTGAAGCTTTCTTT.

The table lists this clonotype with a few counts. The chain joins TRBV4-1 to TRBJ2-3, with D uncertain. The V gene's germline CDR1 is MGHRA and CDR2 YSYEKL. CDR3 size: 14 residues. V was pared by 0 bases and J by 4 bases, with 8 bases between. The CDR3 nucleotides are TGCGCCAGCAGCCAAGATCCTTCATCAGATACGCAGTATTTT. This sequence encodes CASSQDPSSDTQYF.

The chain links TRBV7-3 to TRBJ2-5; no clear D. This CDR3 has 13 residues. Trimming pared 2 bases from V and 5 bases from J, leaving 9 bases between. Germline values: CDR1 SGHTA, CDR2 FQGTGA. CDR3 sequence reads: CASSLHSRETQYF. The CDR3 DNA follows: TGTGCCAGCAGCTTACACTCGCGGGAGACCCAGTACTTC.

This clonotype was observed many times. The CDR3 DNA is TGTGCCAGCAGGACACAGGCTGTAGGGGGGCACTCCTACGAGCAGTACTTC. It encodes CASRTQAVGGHSYEQYF. The chain employs TRBV11-3 and TRBJ2-7; D may correspond to TRBD1 or TRBD2 (6 bases each). The V gene lost 6 bases and the J gene lost 0 bases, with 21 bases spanning the gap. The germline gives CDR1 SGHNT, CDR2 YENEEA. The CDR3 totals 17 residues. Based on the CDR3 plus reference TRBV11-3 and TRBJ2-7, the full variable domain is EAGVVQSPRYKIIEKKQPVAFWCNPISGHNTLYWYLQNLGQGPELLIRYENEEAVDDSQLPKDRFSAERLKGVDSTLKIQPAELGDSAVYLCASRTQAVGGHSYEQYFGPGTRLTVT.

Only a few counts were recorded for this clonotype. This chain joins TRBV7-2 and TRBJ1-4; perhaps TRBD1 as D (6 bases). Trimming left V 3 bases short and J 7 bases short, with 12 bases between. CDR1 SGHTA and CDR2 FQGNSA come from the germline V gene. The length of the CDR3 is 14 residues. CDR3 sequence reads: CASSLTGFAEKLFF. CDR3 nucleotide sequence: TGTGCCAGCAGCTTGACAGGATTTGCTGAAAAACTGTTTTTT.

There are many counts of this clonotype. The chain links TRBV12-3 or TRBV12-4 to TRBJ2-5, with D tentatively TRBD2 (6 bases). This CDR3 contains 17 residues. V was clipped by 6 bases and J by 4 bases, with 24 bases between them. The DNA of the CDR3 is TGTGCCAGCAGCTCCGGCTCTAGCCCACTAGCTGGAGAGACCCAGTACTTC. Encoded protein: CASSSGSSPLAGETQYF.

The chain recombines TRBV20-1 with TRBJ1-2; 7 nucleotides match TRBD1. CDR1 is DFQATT and CDR2 is SNEGSKA in the germline V gene (reference sequence). V shed 3 bases, J shed 8 bases, and the junction held 6 bases outside the gene matches. This CDR3 comprises 12 residues. The CDR3 DNA follows: TGCAGTGCTAGTTGGACAGGCGAGGGCTACACCTTC. Residues: CSASWTGEGYTF.

V is TRBV28 and J is TRBJ2-5; 7 bases fit TRBD1. The ends lost 5 bases at V and 5 bases at J; junction bases unmatched: 8. Germline V CDR1 and CDR2: MDHEN, SYDVKM. The CDR3 covers 14 residues. In DNA, the CDR3 is TGTGCCAGCAGTCCGACAGGGCGGTGGGAGACCCAGTACTTC. It is translated as CASSPTGRWETQYF.

This sequence joins TRBV6-1 and TRBJ1-5, with no clear D. The germline CDR1 and CDR2 sequences are MNHNS and SASEGT. The V gene lost 6 bases and the J gene lost 6 bases, with 9 bases spanning the gap. The CDR3 consists of 12 residues. This chain's CDR3 is CASRLGRQPQHF. CDR3 bases: TGTGCCAGCAGACTCGGCCGTCAGCCCCAGCATTTT.

A few counts support this clonotype. This chain joins TRBV2 and TRBJ2-2; D remains ambiguous. The CDR3 is 13 residues long. The germline CDR1 and CDR2 sequences are SNHLY and FYNNEI. V was clipped by 6 bases and J by 5 bases, with 10 bases between them. CDR3 nucleotides: TGTGCCAGCAGCGTTCTAAGGACCGGGGAGCTGTTTTTT. It yields the protein CASSVLRTGELFF.

The V gene is TRBV6-2 or TRBV6-3, the J gene TRBJ2-7; 10 nucleotides match TRBD2. The J segment lost 5 bases and the V segment lost 8 bases, leaving 9 bases of the junction unmatched. There are 14 residues in the CDR3. Germline V CDR1 and CDR2: MNHEY, SVGEGT. The CDR3 DNA sequence: TGTGCCAGCGGGGTAGCGGGAGGAGTCGACGAGCAGTACTTC. This encodes CASGVAGGVDEQYF.

This clonotype turned up a few times. The chain joins TRBV10-3 to TRBJ2-1, with D possibly TRBD2 on 5 matching bases. This CDR3 contains 17 residues. Germline-derived CDR1 and CDR2 are ENHRY and SYGVKD. Between the trimmed V and J ends, which lost 4 bases and 0 bases, there was a span of 16 bases. The CDR3 sequence: CAISVLATGSSYNEQFF. The CDR3 region has the DNA TGTGCCATCAGTGTATTGGCGACGGGGAGCTCCTACAATGAGCAGTTCTTC.

The gene calls are TRBV20-1 and TRBJ2-4; TRBD2 matches 12 bases. With 3 bases clipped from V and 0 bases from J, the junction kept 18 bases outside the gene matches. The CDR3 runs to 21 residues. Germline V gene lookup returns CDR1 DFQATT and CDR2 SNEGSKA (reference sequence). The CDR3 protein is CSARKSSLLLAGGLAKNIQYF. The CDR3 region has the DNA TGCAGTGCTAGGAAATCCTCGCTGCTACTAGCGGGGGGTCTAGCCAAAAACATTCAGTACTTC.

Many counts were recorded for this clonotype. The chain uses TRBV12-3 or TRBV12-4 and TRBJ2-2; D gene unclear. This CDR3 is 15 amino acids long. V dropped 6 bases and J dropped 5 bases, with 16 bases sitting between them. The chain's CDR3 is CASSRTSPVTGELFF. The CDR3 bases are TGTGCCAGCAGCCGGACGTCCCCCGTTACCGGGGAGCTGTTTTTT.

There are a few counts of this clonotype. V and J are TRBV7-2 and TRBJ2-3; 7 bases fit TRBD1. The J segment lost 5 bases and the V segment lost 1 base, leaving 0 bases of the junction unmatched. Germline CDR1 and CDR2: SGHTA and FQGNSA. The CDR3 has 13 residues. CDR3 bases: TGTGCCAGCAGCTTAGGGACAGGAGATACGCAGTATTTT. Its translation is CASSLGTGDTQYF. Filled out from reference TRBV7-2 and TRBJ2-3, the complete variable domain reads GAGVSQSPSNKVTEKGKDVELRCDPISGHTALYWYRQSLGQGLEFLIYFQGNSAPDKSGLPSDRFSAERTGGSVSTLTIQRTQQEDSAVYLCASSLGTGDTQYFGPGTRLTVL.

This chain uses TRBV28 with TRBJ2-7, with D possibly TRBD2 on 5 matching bases. Deletions cut 4 bases from V and 3 bases from J, with 13 bases between. The CDR3 spans 14 residues. Germline V gene data show CDR1 as MDHEN and CDR2 as SYDVKM. The CDR3 is CASSSLAERYEQYF. CDR3 DNA sequence: TGTGCCAGCAGTTCCCTAGCCGAACGCTACGAGCAGTACTTC.

This clonotype came up many times. V gene TRBV7-8 combines with J gene TRBJ1-1; D not certain. The CDR3 has 12 amino acids. From germline, CDR1 is SGHVS and CDR2 FQNEAQ. Trimming removed 6 bases from V and 1 base from J, with 6 bases in between. The CDR3 here is CASSGGNTEAFF. The DNA of the CDR3 is TGTGCCAGCAGTGGTGGGAACACTGAAGCTTTCTTT.

There are a few counts of this clonotype. The chain is built from TRBV7-3 and TRBJ2-5; 12 bases fit TRBD2. Germline loops: CDR1 SGHTA, CDR2 FQGTGA. There are 16 residues in the CDR3. V lost 1 base to trimming and J lost 3 bases; unmatched junction nucleotides: 3. The CDR3 region has the DNA TGTGCCAGCAGCTTAAATAGACTAGCGGGGGAAGAGACCCAGTACTTC. Residues: CASSLNRLAGEETQYF.

This clonotype has a count of ten or more. This chain links TRBV28 with TRBJ2-1; 7 nucleotides match TRBD2. From germline, CDR1 is MDHEN and CDR2 SYDVKM. Trimming at V came to 3 bases and at J to 8 bases, leaving 13 bases not matched to a gene. CDR3 length: 16 amino acids. The DNA of the CDR3 is TGTGCCAGCAGTTTTAGGGCGGGAGCCATTCTTGATGAGCAGTTCTTC. This gives the protein CASSFRAGAILDEQFF.

The rearrangement uses TRBV9 and TRBJ2-4; TRBD2 matches 7 bases. The V segment lost 4 bases and the J segment 5 bases; nucleotides outside the gene matches: 6. The CDR3 extends over 14 amino acids. Germline values: CDR1 SGDLS, CDR2 YYNGEE. The CDR3 DNA follows: TGTGCCAGCAGCCCTCGGGGGGAGGAAAACATTCAGTACTTC. As protein: CASSPRGEENIQYF.

In this sample, this clonotype turned up a few times. The genes are TRBV14 and TRBJ2-7, with D perhaps being TRBD1 or TRBD2 (5 bases each). The germline V and J ends were trimmed by 5 bases and 2 bases, with 16 bases remaining between them. CDR1 is SGHDN and CDR2 is FVKESK in the germline V gene. The CDR3 is 15 residues long. As DNA, the CDR3 is TGTGCCAGCAGCTCCTGGGACCTCCCCCCCTACGAGCAGTACTTC. This translates into CASSSWDLPPYEQYF.